The subject of this entry is one T cell receptor beta chain. This clonotype was counted many times. The antigen it binds to is not known. No per-base quality is available; no much larger clone lies one base away. CDR1 and CDR2 were assigned from the germline V gene as SGHVS and FQNEAQ. The CDR3 sequence holds 17 residues, the cysteine and phenylalanine included. This entry keeps only the CDR3 DNA: 51 bases, framed from base 1. V is shortened by 5 bases, J by 8 bases, and the region joining them spans 25 bases. TCR cDNA was synthesized by 5'RACE template switching, through which a universal primer site and unique molecular identifiers were introduced. Priming of cDNA synthesis was performed from both the TCR alpha and TCR beta constant segments. Libraries were amplified in two PCR steps, with sample barcodes and sequencing adapters added in the second step. Sequencing of libraries was done on Illumina HiSeq 2500 (2x100 bp) or NovaSeq (2x150 bp). Per the authors' processing: MIGEC handled demultiplexing of reads and collapsing into UMI consensus sequences, while MiXCR performed V(D)J alignment. Vaccine-responding clonotypes were defined with edgeR using replicate PBMC samples, requiring FDR below 0.01 and a log2 fold change above 5 up to day 15. Each bulk clonotype received a CD4 or CD8 identity based on whether the sequenced CD4 or CD8 repertoire contained that clonotype at higher abundance. Using fastp trimming at Q25 and MiXCR clonotype assembly, TCRdb reanalyzed the public sequencing data and kept in-frame beta chains. Duplicate CDR3 protein sequences are folded into a single record with the most common DNA and genes. The authors' filters were not applied to this entry. Here the sample has hundreds of thousands of distinct CDR3 sequences; roughly 6.2% occur a single time. The top ten clones comprise 15% of the sample.

The sample's treatment or condition label is to be understood as: live attenuated yellow fever vaccine strain. At each blood-draw timepoint, two biological replicates of bulk PBMCs were collected. PBMCs were isolated from peripheral blood using a standard Ficoll-Paque protocol. RNA was extracted with TriZol from bulk PBMCs, CD4 and CD8 fractions, and dextramer-positive and dextramer-negative fractions. These data come from a study of T cells after yellow fever vaccination (dated by TCRdb to 2018 to 2020). Background for the entire study: Libraries from fractions with low cell numbers were prepared with the SMART-Seq v4 Ultra Low Input RNA kit. To follow T-cell clones before and after primary and booster YFV17D yellow fever vaccination, bulk TCR alpha and beta repertoires were sequenced over time. Two healthy male donors, one aged 18 to 30 and one aged 30 to 40 years, made up the cohort. Bulk PBMC replicates and cell subsets were isolated from blood drawn at multiple timepoints before and after both primary and secondary immunization. Overall results and qualifications from the work: A small fraction of clonotypes showed up in both the CD4 and CD8 compartments, probably as a result of convergent recombination. After the booster, most of the clones that had expanded following primary vaccination were detected again (roughly 97% of CD4 and around 88% of CD8), which suggests that memory was broadly maintained. The secondary T-cell response was found to be weaker but faster than the primary response, with a peak reached on day 5 rather than on day 15. Computational filtering was needed because FACS-sorted repertoires could contain abundant contaminating clonotypes from the bulk population. Because only two donors were included in the study, the extent to which the findings can be generalized is limited.

The rearranged chain carries TRBV7-8 and TRBJ1-5, with TRBD1 tentatively as D gene (5 bases match). The source material was PBMCs, sampled 5 days after the yellow fever booster vaccination. This sequence originates from a man aged 25-40 years who received the YFV17D yellow fever vaccine. The nucleotide sequence is TGTGCCAGCAGCCCGCCGCGGCGGGTGGGGCCCACCGAGCCCCAGCATTTT. Its product reads: CASSPPRRVGPTEPQHF.